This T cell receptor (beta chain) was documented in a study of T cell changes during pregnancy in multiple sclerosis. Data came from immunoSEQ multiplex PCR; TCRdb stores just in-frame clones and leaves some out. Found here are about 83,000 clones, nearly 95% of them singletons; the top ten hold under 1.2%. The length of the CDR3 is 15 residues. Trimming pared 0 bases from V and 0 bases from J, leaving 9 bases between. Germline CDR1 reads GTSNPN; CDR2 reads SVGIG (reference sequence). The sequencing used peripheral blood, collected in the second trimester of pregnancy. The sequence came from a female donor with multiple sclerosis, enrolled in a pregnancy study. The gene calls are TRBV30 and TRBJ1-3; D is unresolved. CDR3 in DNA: TGTGCCTGGAGTGTATGGAGGCCCTCTGGAAACACCATATATTTT. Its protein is CAWSVWRPSGNTIYF.